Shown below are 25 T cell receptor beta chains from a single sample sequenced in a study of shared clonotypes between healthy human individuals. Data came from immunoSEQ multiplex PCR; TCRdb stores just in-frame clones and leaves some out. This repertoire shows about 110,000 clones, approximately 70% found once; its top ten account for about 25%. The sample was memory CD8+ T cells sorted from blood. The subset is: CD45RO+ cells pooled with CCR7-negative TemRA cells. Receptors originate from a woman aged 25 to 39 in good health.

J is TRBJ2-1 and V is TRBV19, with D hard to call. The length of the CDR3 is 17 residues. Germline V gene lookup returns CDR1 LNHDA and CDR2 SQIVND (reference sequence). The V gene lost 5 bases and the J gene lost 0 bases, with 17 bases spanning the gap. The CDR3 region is CASSPLRQSLSYNEQFF. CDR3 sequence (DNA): TGTGCCAGTAGTCCCCTCCGGCAGTCACTCTCCTACAATGAGCAGTTCTTC.

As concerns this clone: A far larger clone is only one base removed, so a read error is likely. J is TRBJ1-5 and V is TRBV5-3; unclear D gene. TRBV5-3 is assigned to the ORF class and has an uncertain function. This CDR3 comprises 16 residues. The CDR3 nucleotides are TGTGCCAAAAGCTTAACACCAGTTTTAGGGCATCAGCCCCAGCATTTT. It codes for CAKSLTPVLGHQPQHF.

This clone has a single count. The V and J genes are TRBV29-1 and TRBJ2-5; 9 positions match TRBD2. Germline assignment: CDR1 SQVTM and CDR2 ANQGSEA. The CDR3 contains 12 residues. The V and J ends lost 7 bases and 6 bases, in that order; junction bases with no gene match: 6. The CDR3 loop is CSAGLARKTQYF. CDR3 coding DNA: TGCAGCGCGGGACTAGCTAGGAAGACCCAGTACTTC.

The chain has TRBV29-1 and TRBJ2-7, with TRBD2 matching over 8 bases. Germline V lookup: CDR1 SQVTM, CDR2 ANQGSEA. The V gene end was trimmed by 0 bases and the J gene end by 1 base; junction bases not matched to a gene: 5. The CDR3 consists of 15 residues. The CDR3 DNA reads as TGCAGCGTTGAAGATGGTGGACTAGCTTCCTACGAGCAGTACTTC. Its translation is CSVEDGGLASYEQYF.

In DNA form, the CDR3 reads TGTGCCAGTGATAGCGGGAGCAACGAGCAGTACTTC. Its translation is CASDSGSNEQYF. V is TRBV30 and J is TRBJ2-7; 9 bases are shared with TRBD2. J lost 5 bases, V lost 8 bases, and 7 bases had no gene match. Germline lookup yields CDR1 GTSNPN and CDR2 SVGIG (reference sequence). The CDR3 is 12 amino acids.

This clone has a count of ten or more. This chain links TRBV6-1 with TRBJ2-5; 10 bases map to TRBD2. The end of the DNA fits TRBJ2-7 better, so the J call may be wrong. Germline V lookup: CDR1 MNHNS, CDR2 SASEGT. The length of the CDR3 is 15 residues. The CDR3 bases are TGTGCCAGCAGTGAAGAAGCGGGAGGGTCCTACGAGCAGTACTTC. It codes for CASSEEAGGSYEQYF.

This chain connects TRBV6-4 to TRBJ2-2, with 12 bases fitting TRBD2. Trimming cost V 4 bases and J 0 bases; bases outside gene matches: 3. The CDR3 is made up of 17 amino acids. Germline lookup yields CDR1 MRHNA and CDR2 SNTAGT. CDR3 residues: CASSVTSGSSNTGELFF. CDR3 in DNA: TGTGCCAGCAGTGTGACTAGCGGGAGTTCGAACACCGGGGAGCTGTTTTTT.

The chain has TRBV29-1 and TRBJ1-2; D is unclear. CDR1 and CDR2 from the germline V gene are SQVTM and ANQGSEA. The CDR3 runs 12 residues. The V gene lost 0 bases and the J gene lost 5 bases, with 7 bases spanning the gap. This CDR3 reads CSVEDLPYGYTF. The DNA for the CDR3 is TGCAGCGTTGAAGATCTACCGTATGGCTACACCTTC.

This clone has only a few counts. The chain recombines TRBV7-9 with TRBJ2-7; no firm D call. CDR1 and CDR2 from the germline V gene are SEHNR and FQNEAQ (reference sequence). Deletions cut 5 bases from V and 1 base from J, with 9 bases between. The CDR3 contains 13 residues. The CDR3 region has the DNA TGTGCCAGCAGCCCACACGATTCCTACGAGCAGTACTTC. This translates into CASSPHDSYEQYF.

CDR3 bases: TGTGCCAGCAGTTCCGGGGCAGGCAATCAGCCCCAGCATTTT. Encoded protein: CASSSGAGNQPQHF. J is TRBJ1-5 and V is TRBV28; a possible D gene is TRBD1 (5 bases). Germline CDR1 MDHEN, CDR2 SYDVKM. Trimming took off 4 bases at V and 2 bases at J, with 9 bases between the two ends. The CDR3 consists of 14 residues.

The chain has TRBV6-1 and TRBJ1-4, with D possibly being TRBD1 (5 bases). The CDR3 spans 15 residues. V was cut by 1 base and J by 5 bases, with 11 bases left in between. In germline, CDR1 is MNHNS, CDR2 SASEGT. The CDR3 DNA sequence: TGTGCCAGCAGTGAAGGGGGCGGCTCGAATGAAAAACTGTTTTTT. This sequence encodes CASSEGGGSNEKLFF.

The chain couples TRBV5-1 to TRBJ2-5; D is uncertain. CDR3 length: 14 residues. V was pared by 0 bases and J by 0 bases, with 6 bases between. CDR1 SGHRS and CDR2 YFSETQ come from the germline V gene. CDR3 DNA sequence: TGCGCCAGCAGCTTGGGACTGAACCAAGAGACCCAGTACTTC. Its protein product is CASSLGLNQETQYF.

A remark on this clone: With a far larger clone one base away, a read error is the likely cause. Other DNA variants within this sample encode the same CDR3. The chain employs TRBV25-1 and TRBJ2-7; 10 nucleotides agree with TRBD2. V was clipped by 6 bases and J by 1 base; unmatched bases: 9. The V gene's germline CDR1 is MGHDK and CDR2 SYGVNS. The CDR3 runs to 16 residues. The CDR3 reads CASSQGLAVSSYEQYF. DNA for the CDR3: TGTGCCAGCAGCCAAGGACTAGCGGTTTCATCCTACGAGCAGTACTTC.

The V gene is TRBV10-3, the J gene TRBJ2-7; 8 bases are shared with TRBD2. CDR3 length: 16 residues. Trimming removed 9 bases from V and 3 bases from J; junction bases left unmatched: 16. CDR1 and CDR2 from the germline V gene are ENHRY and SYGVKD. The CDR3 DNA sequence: TGTGCCATTCTCCGGACTAGCCGAAGCCGAAACTACGAGCAGTACTTC. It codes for CAILRTSRSRNYEQYF.

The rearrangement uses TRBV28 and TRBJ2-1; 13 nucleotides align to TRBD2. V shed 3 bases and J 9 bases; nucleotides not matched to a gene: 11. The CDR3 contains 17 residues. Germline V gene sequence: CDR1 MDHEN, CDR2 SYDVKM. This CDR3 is CASSFPRRTSGRGEQFF. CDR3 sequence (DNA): TGTGCCAGCAGTTTCCCCCGGAGGACTAGCGGGAGAGGTGAGCAGTTCTTC.

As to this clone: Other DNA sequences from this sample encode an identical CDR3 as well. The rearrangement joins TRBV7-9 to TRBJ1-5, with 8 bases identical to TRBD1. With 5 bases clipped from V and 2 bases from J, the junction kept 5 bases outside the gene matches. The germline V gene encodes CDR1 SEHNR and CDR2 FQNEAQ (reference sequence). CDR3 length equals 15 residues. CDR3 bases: TGTGCCAGCAGCCCCCAGGGGGCCGGCAATCAGCCCCAGCATTTT. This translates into CASSPQGAGNQPQHF.

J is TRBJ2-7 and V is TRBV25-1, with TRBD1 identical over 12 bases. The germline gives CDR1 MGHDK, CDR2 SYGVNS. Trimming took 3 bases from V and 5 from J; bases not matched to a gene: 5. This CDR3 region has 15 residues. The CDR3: CASSERDRGQDEQYF. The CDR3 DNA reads TGTGCCAGCAGTGAGAGGGACAGGGGGCAGGACGAGCAGTACTTC.

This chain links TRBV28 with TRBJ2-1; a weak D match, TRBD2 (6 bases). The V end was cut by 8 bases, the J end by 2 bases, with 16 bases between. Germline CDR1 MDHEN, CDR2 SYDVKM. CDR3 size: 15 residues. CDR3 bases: TGTGCCAGCCGCCGGCTAGCGATTACCTACAATGAGCAGTTCTTC. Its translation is CASRRLAITYNEQFF.

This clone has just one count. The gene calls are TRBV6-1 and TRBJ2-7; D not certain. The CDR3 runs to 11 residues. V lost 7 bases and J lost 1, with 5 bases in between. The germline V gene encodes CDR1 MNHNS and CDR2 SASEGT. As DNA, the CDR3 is TGTGCCAGCAAAGGGTCCTACGAGCAGTACTTC. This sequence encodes CASKGSYEQYF.

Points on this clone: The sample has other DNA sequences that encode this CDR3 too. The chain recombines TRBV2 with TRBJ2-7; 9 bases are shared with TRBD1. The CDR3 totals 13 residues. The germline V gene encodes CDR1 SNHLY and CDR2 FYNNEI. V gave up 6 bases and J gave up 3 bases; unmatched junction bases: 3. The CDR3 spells CASRDRGGYEQYF. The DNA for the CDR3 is TGTGCCAGCAGGGACAGGGGCGGCTACGAGCAGTACTTC.

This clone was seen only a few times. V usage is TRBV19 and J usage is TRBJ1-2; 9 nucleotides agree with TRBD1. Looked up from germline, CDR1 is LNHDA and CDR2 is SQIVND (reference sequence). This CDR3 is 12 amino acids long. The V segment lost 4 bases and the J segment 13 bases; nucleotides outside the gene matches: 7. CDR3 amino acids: CASSRVDRGVTF. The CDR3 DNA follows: TGTGCCAGTAGTAGGGTGGACAGGGGAGTCACCTTC.

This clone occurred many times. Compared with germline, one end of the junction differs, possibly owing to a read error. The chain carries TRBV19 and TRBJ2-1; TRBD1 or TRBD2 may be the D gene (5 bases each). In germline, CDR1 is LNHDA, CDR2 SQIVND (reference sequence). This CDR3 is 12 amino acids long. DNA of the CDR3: TGTGCCAGTAGTATAGGGGCGCCGAGGGGAGTCTTC. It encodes CASSIGAPRGVF.

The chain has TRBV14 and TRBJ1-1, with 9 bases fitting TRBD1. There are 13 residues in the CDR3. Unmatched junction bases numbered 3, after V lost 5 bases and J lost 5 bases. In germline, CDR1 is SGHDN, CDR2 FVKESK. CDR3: CASSGTGSTEAFF. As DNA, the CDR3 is TGTGCCAGCAGCGGGACAGGGAGTACTGAAGCTTTCTTT.

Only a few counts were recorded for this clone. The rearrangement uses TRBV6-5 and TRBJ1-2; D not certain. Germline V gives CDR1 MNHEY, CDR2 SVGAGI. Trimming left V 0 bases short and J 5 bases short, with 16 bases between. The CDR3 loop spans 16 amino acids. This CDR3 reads CASSYSMVIGPYGYTF. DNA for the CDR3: TGTGCCAGCAGTTACTCGATGGTCATCGGACCATATGGCTACACCTTC.

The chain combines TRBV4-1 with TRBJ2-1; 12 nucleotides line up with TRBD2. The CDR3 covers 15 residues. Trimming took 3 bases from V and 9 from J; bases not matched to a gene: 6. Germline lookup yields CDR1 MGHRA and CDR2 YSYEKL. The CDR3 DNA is TGCGCCAGCAGCCACTCTAGCGGGAGGGCCGGTGAGCAGTTCTTC. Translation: CASSHSSGRAGEQFF.